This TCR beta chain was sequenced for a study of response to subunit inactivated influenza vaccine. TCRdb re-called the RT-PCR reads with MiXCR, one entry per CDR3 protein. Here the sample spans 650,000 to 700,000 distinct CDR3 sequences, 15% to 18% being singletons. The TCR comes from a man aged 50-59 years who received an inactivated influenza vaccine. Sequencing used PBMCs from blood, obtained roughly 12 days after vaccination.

CDR3 DNA sequence: TGTGCCAGCAGCTTTTGGGGGGAAGGGGCCGGGGAGCTGTTTTTT. Its protein product is CASSFWGEGAGELFF. The chain is built from TRBV6-1 and TRBJ2-2; D perhaps matches TRBD2 (6 bases). CDR3 length equals 15 residues. The V and J ends lost 6 bases and 6 bases respectively, with 17 bases between them. Germline V gives CDR1 MNHNS, CDR2 SASEGT.